These T cell receptor beta chains were read from a single sample in a study of blood T cell repertoires in COVID-19. This table comes from immunoSEQ multiplex PCR, and its TCRdb copy is limited to in-frame clones, with some not included. The sample includes about 170,000 clones, around 93% of them seen just once. Material: peripheral blood. Receptor source: a young man with COVID-19, enrolled during active disease. CDR3s include the opening cysteine and the closing phenylalanine or tryptophan. A D gene is named only where the DNA matches it firmly. Expanded clones get a size class; other rows say once, few or many, or leave the size out.

V	size	D	length	J	DNA	CDR3
TRBV5-5	-	-	15	TRBJ2-1	TGTGCCAGCAGCCCGGACAGCCTTAACTACAATGAGCAGTTCTTC	CASSPDSLNYNEQFF
TRBV25-1	-	TRBD2	15	TRBJ2-2	TGTGCCAGCAGTACGCACCGGGGGGAGATCGGGGAGCTGTTTTTT	CASSTHRGEIGELFF
TRBV19	-	TRBD2	17	TRBJ2-1	TGTGCCAGCTCTGTGATGACTAGCGGGGTTGCCTACAATGAGCAGTTCTTC	CASSVMTSGVAYNEQFF
TRBV7-2	once	-	15	TRBJ1-5	TGTGCCAGCAGCTTAGCGTGGGGCGGCTCATCGCCCCAGCATTTT	CASSLAWGGSSPQHF
TRBV9	once	TRBD1	14	TRBJ2-7	TGTGCCAGCAGTCAGGGACAGGGCGCCTACGAGCAGTACTTC	CASSQGQGAYEQYF
TRBV5-5	-	TRBD1	19	TRBJ1-5	TGTGCCAGCAGCCCCGCTCTCCGCTTAGGACAGGGTGCGAGTCAGCCCCAGCATTTT	CASSPALRLGQGASQPQHF
TRBV19	few	TRBD1	16	TRBJ1-2	TGTGCCAGTAGTCCCGGACAGGGCTATTACCACTATGGCTACACCTTC	CASSPGQGYYHYGYTF
TRBV11-2	-	-	14	TRBJ2-2	TGTGCCAGCAGCATTAGTGTCCCAACCGGGGAGCTGTTTTTT	CASSISVPTGELFF
TRBV5-1	-	TRBD2	13	TRBJ2-7	TGCGCCAGCAGCGGGGGAGCGGGGGGCGAGCAGTACTTC	CASSGGAGGEQYF
TRBV3-1/TRBV3-2	-	-	17	TRBJ2-1	TGTGCCAGCAGCCAAGACGTCTTTGACTACGCAAACAATGAGCAGTTCTTC	CASSQDVFDYANNEQFF
TRBV7-3	-	TRBD2	15	TRBJ2-3	TGTGCCAGCAGCAGACTAGCGGGAGTCGGAGATACGCAGTATTTT	CASSRLAGVGDTQYF
TRBV5-1	once	TRBD2	16	TRBJ2-3	TGCGCCAGCAGTTTACGGACTAGCGGATTCGCAGATACGCAGTATTTT	CASSLRTSGFADTQYF
TRBV6-5	-	-	13	TRBJ1-2	TGTGCCAGCAGTTACGGGGGGTTCTATGGCTACACCTTC	CASSYGGFYGYTF
TRBV10-1	-	-	13	TRBJ2-5	TGCGCCAGGCGAGGGACTGGGGAAGAGACCCAGTACTTC	CARRGTGEETQYF
TRBV6-6	-	-	13	TRBJ1-6	TGTGCCAGCAGTTACTTTCGGGGTGCACCCCTCCACTTT	CASSYFRGAPLHF